This section outlines one T cell receptor beta chain sequence together with its context. Its cognate antigen is unknown. This record comes from a study of CD8 T cells in ankylosing spondylitis. TCRdb ran MiXCR on the 5' RACE reads and lists one entry per CDR3 protein. The sample records some 700,000 distinct CDR3 sequences, about 20% being singletons. V lost 5 bases, J lost 5 bases, and 15 bases stayed unmatched. Germline CDR1 MNHEY, CDR2 SVGEGT. There are 17 residues in the CDR3. Study outcomes and limitations: Disease-linked clones were CD8+ and relatively rare in peripheral blood. A TCR beta motif of fewer than ten highly homologous variants seemed to mark ankylosing spondylitis blood. According to the report, clones linked to the disease were significantly enriched in matched synovial fluid samples taken from ankylosing spondylitis patients.

The chain has TRBV6-2 or TRBV6-3 and TRBJ1-5; 7 bases are a match to TRBD1. The clonotype comes from a male donor with ankylosing spondylitis. Sequenced input: blood, either unsorted or a sorted T cell fraction (not recorded which). CDR3 loop: CASSRVPGQFWDQPQHF. The CDR3 nucleotides read TGTGCCAGCAGTCGGGTCCCGGGACAGTTTTGGGATCAGCCCCAGCATTTT.